Sequencing of this T cell receptor beta chain was carried out in a study of OX40 agonist ivuxolimab in advanced cancers. On the study more broadly: Patients were infused with ivuxolimab every 2 weeks at 0.01 to 10 mg/kg.

Sequencing used immunoSEQ multiplex PCR; TCRdb keeps in-frame clones, though not all of them. The data show some 76,000 clones, with about 89% seen just once and under 0.8% held by the top ten. Comments on this clone: Antigen: not known.

General study results and limits: Both CD4+ and CD8+ T cell populations in blood had undergone clonal expansion by week 6 at 0.1 to 3.0 mg/kg. Expanded peripheral T cells had an undetermined antigen specificity.

This CDR3 has 16 amino acids. Trimming at V came to 3 bases and at J to 7 bases, leaving 12 bases not matched to a gene. Germline CDR1 reads SGHTA; CDR2 reads FQGTGA. The clonotype was recovered from an adult with an advanced solid tumor such as melanoma, head and neck, liver or kidney cancer. The rearrangement joins TRBV7-3 to TRBJ2-1; TRBD1 matches 7 bases. This specimen consisted of CD4+ or CD8+ T cells sorted from blood, obtained in a trial of the OX40 agonist ivuxolimab. The DNA of the CDR3 is TGTGCCAGCAGCTTTTTCGAGACAGGGCAAGAAAATGAGCAGTTCTTC. It encodes CASSFFETGQENEQFF.